A selection of T cell receptor beta chains follows, all from one sample in a study of blood T cell repertoires in COVID-19. Produced via immunoSEQ multiplex PCR; TCRdb's table is partial and in-frame only. The sample yields roughly 300,000 clones, about 90% seen once. The specimen sequenced was PBMCs or T cells enriched from blood (not recorded which). The source of these receptors is a woman aged 30 to 39 who had recovered from COVID-19. The CDR3 runs from the conserved cysteine through the conserved F or W. A D gene is named only where the DNA matches it firmly. The size entry is marked missing in some rows and otherwise reads once, few, many or a size class.

>TRBD1|TRBJ1-1|TRBV29-1|-
TGCAGCGTTGTATTAGAGGGGGCGAGGAGCACTGAAGCTTTCTTT
CSVVLEGARSTEAFF
>TRBD2|TRBJ2-5|TRBV5-4|few
TGTGCCAGCAGCGGCGGACTAGCGGTCATCCAAGAGACCCAGTACTTC
CASSGGLAVIQETQYF
>-|TRBJ1-1|TRBV6-2/TRBV6-3|-
TGTGCCAGCAGTTGGACAGAAATGAACACTGAAGCTTTCTTT
CASSWTEMNTEAFF
>TRBD2|TRBJ2-7|TRBV7-2|-
TGTGCCAGCAGCTTAGATCCCCGGGGGGGATCCGAGCAGTACTTC
CASSLDPRGGSEQYF
>-|TRBJ1-2|TRBV5-6|-
TGTGCCAGCAGCTTGGGACAGATGAATTTCTATGGCTACACCTTC
CASSLGQMNFYGYTF
>-|TRBJ1-2|TRBV6-5|-
TGTGCCAGCACCTTGGTAGATGGCTACACCTTC
CASTLVDGYTF
>TRBD1|TRBJ1-2|TRBV30|-
TGTGCCTGGATTCCTGGCAGGGGGCACTTGAGGGGTGGCTACACCTTC
CAWIPGRGHLRGGYTF
>TRBD1|TRBJ1-1|TRBV19|-
TGTGCCAGTAGTACCGGACAGGGGGCCCCAAGGACTGAAGCTTTCTTT
CASSTGQGAPRTEAFF
>-|TRBJ1-5|TRBV19|few
TGTGCCAGTAGTCCCGACCCGGGGGTCAATCAGCCCCAGCATTTT
CASSPDPGVNQPQHF
>-|TRBJ2-2|TRBV19|once
TGTGCCAGTAGTATGATGGGGGCGAAGACCGGGGAGCTGTTTTTT
CASSMMGAKTGELFF
>-|TRBJ1-1|TRBV28|-
TGTGCCACCGTCAAGGACTACACTGAAGCTTTCTTT
CATVKDYTEAFF
>-|TRBJ2-3|TRBV10-3|-
TGTGCCATCAGAACCTCGGGGGATTTTACAGATACGCAGTATTTT
CAIRTSGDFTDTQYF
>TRBD1|TRBJ2-7|TRBV6-5|-
TGTGCCAGCAGTTACTCGAACAGGGGAGCCTACGAGCAGTACTTC
CASSYSNRGAYEQYF
>TRBD1|TRBJ2-7|TRBV15|-
TGTGCCACCAGCACGAGGACAGGGGACGAGCAGTACTTC
CATSTRTGDEQYF
>-|TRBJ1-6|TRBV28|-
TGTGCCAGCGGGGGCAGGGGCCATAATTCACCCCTCCACTTT
CASGGRGHNSPLHF
>-|TRBJ2-3|TRBV11-2|-
TGTGCCAGCAGCTTAGAGCCGGGGACACTCGGGTATACGCAGTATTTT
CASSLEPGTLGYTQYF
>-|TRBJ1-6|TRBV5-6|-
TGTGCCAGCAGCTTGGGTGGAGGCTTTAATTCACCCCTCCACTTT
CASSLGGGFNSPLHF
>-|TRBJ1-1|TRBV7-2|once
TGTGCCAGCAGCTTAGAAAGGGGTAGCACTGAAGCTTTCTTT
CASSLERGSTEAFF
>-|TRBJ2-1|TRBV30|once
TGTGCCTGGACAGGCGGGGTCACTGAGCAGTTCTTC
CAWTGGVTEQFF
>-|TRBJ2-2|TRBV5-4|-
TGTGCCAGCAGCGGAACCGGGACAAGGAACACCGGGGAGCTGTTTTTT
CASSGTGTRNTGELFF
>-|TRBJ2-1|TRBV25-1|-
TGTGCCAGCAGAGAGAGCGGAGAACACAATGAGCAGTTCTTC
CASRESGEHNEQFF
>-|TRBJ1-3|TRBV20-1|-
TGCAGTGGACAGGAGGGAAACACCATATATTTT
CSGQEGNTIYF
>-|TRBJ1-3|TRBV14|-
TGTGCCAGCAGCCAAGGCCGGAGGGCCTCCTCGGGGTCTGGAAACACCATATATTTT
CASSQGRRASSGSGNTIYF
>TRBD2|TRBJ2-3|TRBV3-1/TRBV3-2|-
TGTGCCAGCAGCCAGGCCTATCCGCGGGGGGGGAGCACAGATACGCAGTATTTT
CASSQAYPRGGSTDTQYF
>-|TRBJ2-1|TRBV9|-
TGTGCCAGCAGCAGAACGGGAGAGGCCTACAATGAGCAGTTCTTC
CASSRTGEAYNEQFF
>TRBD2|TRBJ2-7|TRBV6-5|-
TGTGCCAGCGCAGGGACTAGCGGTTCCTACGAGCAGTACTTC
CASAGTSGSYEQYF
>-|TRBJ2-1|TRBV11-2|-
TGTGCCAGCAGCCGTGACAGTGAGCAGTTCTTC
CASSRDSEQFF
>-|TRBJ1-2|TRBV28|-
TGTGCCAGCAGTTTTTATCAGGGTTCGATTGAAGGCTACACCTTC
CASSFYQGSIEGYTF
>TRBD2|TRBJ2-1|TRBV29-1|-
TGCAGCGTTTATTGGGGGGGGGATGAGCAGTTCTTC
CSVYWGGDEQFF
>-|TRBJ1-5|TRBV28|-
TGTGCCAGCAGTAGGGGGGGTTATCAGCATTTT
CASSRGGYQHF
>TRBD1|TRBJ2-1|TRBV18|-
TGTGCCAGCTCACCAATCGGGGACAGCTACAATGAGCAGTTCTTC
CASSPIGDSYNEQFF
>-|TRBJ1-4|TRBV18|-
TGTGCCAGCTCACCCAGGGGAACCAATGAAAAACTGTTTTTT
CASSPRGTNEKLFF
>-|TRBJ1-2|TRBV4-1|-
TGCGCCAGCAGCCAAGACGGAGGGGATGGCTACACCTTC
CASSQDGGDGYTF